Presented here are 11 T cell receptor beta chains from one specimen sequenced in a study of human T cells and chemical hapten exposure. Time point described: patch test 2, 6 weeks after DPC sensitization. Treatment defined: therapeutic diphenylcyclopropenone sensitization with weekly scalp DPC. Using its own MiXCR run on the RACE reads, TCRdb lists one record per CDR3 protein. The profile shows approximately 89,000 distinct CDR3 sequences, approximately 10% of them singletons. This sample comprised whole blood, obtained in connection with sensitization to the hapten diphenylcyclopropenone (DPC). The source of these receptors is a woman in her 30s with alopecia areata. Some clones in this sample may be carry-over from other donors' samples.

Only a few counts were recorded for this clonotype. The chain joins TRBV11-2 to TRBJ2-2; no clear D. In germline, CDR1 is SGHAT, CDR2 FQNNGV. V dropped 5 bases and J dropped 1 base, with 5 bases sitting between them. The CDR3 has 13 residues. The CDR3 DNA is TGTGCCAGCAGCAACAGGAACACCGGGGAGCTGTTTTTT. Its translation: CASSNRNTGELFF. Full variable domain (rest looked up from reference TRBV11-2 and TRBJ2-2): EAGVAQSPRYKIIEKRQSVAFWCNPISGHATLYWYQQILGQGPKLLIQFQNNGVVDDSQLPKDRFSAERLKGVDSTLKIQPAKLEDSAVYLCASSNRNTGELFFGEGSRLTVL.

This clonotype was detected many times. CDR3 region: CASSPPPAKNIQYF. The CDR3 coding sequence is TGTGCCAGCAGCCCCCCTCCGGCCAAAAACATTCAGTACTTC. This chain uses TRBV7-9 with TRBJ2-4, with D hard to call. The V and J ends lost 5 bases and 1 base respectively, with 9 bases between them. Germline V lookup: CDR1 SEHNR, CDR2 FQNEAQ (reference sequence). The CDR3 contains 14 residues.

In its sample, this clonotype was seen many times. The chain recombines TRBV28 with TRBJ2-6; possible D gene TRBD1, 6 bases. V lost 5 bases and J 12 bases, leaving 14 bases between the germline ends. CDR1 MDHEN and CDR2 SYDVKM come from the germline V gene. CDR3 length: 13 residues. The CDR3 region is CASSTQGDGVLTF. For the CDR3, the DNA is TGTGCCAGCAGTACACAGGGAGATGGCGTCCTGACTTTC.

This clonotype was seen repeatedly, ten times or more. The chain is built from TRBV20-1 and TRBJ2-3, with 15 bases aligning to TRBD2. This CDR3 comprises 16 residues. The germline CDR1 and CDR2 sequences are DFQATT and SNEGSKA (reference sequence). With 3 bases clipped from V and 5 bases from J, the junction kept 6 bases outside the gene matches. CDR3 coding DNA: TGCAGTGCTAGTGGACTAGCGGGGGGGCTCGGAGATACGCAGTATTTT. Encoded protein: CSASGLAGGLGDTQYF.

This clonotype was observed a handful of times. This chain connects TRBV11-3 to TRBJ2-5; 10 positions match TRBD2. This CDR3 has 16 amino acids. In germline, CDR1 is SGHNT, CDR2 YENEEA. J was trimmed by 1 base and V by 1 base; bases with no gene match: 3. This CDR3 is CASSLGTSGAQETQYF. The CDR3 DNA follows: TGTGCCAGCAGCTTAGGGACTAGCGGAGCCCAAGAGACCCAGTACTTC. The full variable domain, completed using reference TRBV11-3 and TRBJ2-5, is EAGVVQSPRYKIIEKKQPVAFWCNPISGHNTLYWYLQNLGQGPELLIRYENEEAVDDSQLPKDRFSAERLKGVDSTLKIQPAELGDSAVYLCASSLGTSGAQETQYFGPGTRLLVL.

This clonotype was observed many times. The chain employs TRBV10-3 and TRBJ1-4, with D tentatively TRBD1 (5 bases). The V end was cut by 10 bases, the J end by 3 bases, with 12 bases between. Germline CDR1 reads ENHRY; CDR2 reads SYGVKD. This CDR3 has 13 amino acids. The CDR3 is CATRDGSNEKLFF. DNA for the CDR3: TGTGCCACCAGGGACGGATCTAATGAAAAACTGTTTTTT.

This clonotype has only a few counts. The chain is built from TRBV10-1 and TRBJ2-2; D is uncertain. V was cut by 8 bases and J by 1 base, with 5 bases left in between. CDR1 and CDR2 from the germline V gene are WNHNN and SYGVQD (reference sequence). The CDR3 consists of 12 residues. This CDR3 reads CASGGNTGELFF. The CDR3 DNA reads TGCGCCAGCGGCGGGAACACCGGGGAGCTGTTTTTT.

This clonotype was seen many times. V and J are TRBV4-1 and TRBJ2-7; D possibly uses TRBD1 or TRBD2 (5 bases each). The CDR3 contains 16 residues. Trimming shortened V by 0 bases and J by 1 base, and 13 bases separated the two germline ends. Looked up from germline, CDR1 is MGHRA and CDR2 is YSYEKL. The CDR3 bases are TGCGCCAGCAGCCAAGAAGTTGGCGAGGGGTCCTACGAGCAGTACTTC. The encoded protein is CASSQEVGEGSYEQYF.

This clonotype was counted many times. The chain couples TRBV2 to TRBJ2-5; D remains unclear. V was pared by 7 bases and J by 0 bases, with 6 bases between. The CDR3 runs 12 residues. Germline loops: CDR1 SNHLY, CDR2 FYNNEI. The CDR3 region has the DNA TGTGCCAGCACCGAGTACCAAGAGACCCAGTACTTC. Amino acid sequence: CASTEYQETQYF.

Many counts were recorded for this clonotype. The chain links TRBV12-3 or TRBV12-4 to TRBJ2-7; the D is unclear. Trimming took off 1 base at V and 0 bases at J, with 4 bases between the two ends. The CDR3 contains 13 residues. CDR3 DNA sequence: TGTGCCAGCAGTTTAGGGCCCTCCTACGAGCAGTACTTC. This sequence encodes CASSLGPSYEQYF.

The chain links TRBV11-2 to TRBJ2-3, with TRBD2 matching 7 bases. CDR1 SGHAT and CDR2 FQNNGV come from the germline V gene. The CDR3 is 15 amino acids. J lost 6 bases, V lost 0 bases, and 6 bases had no gene match. CDR3 loop: CASSLEGAGADTQYF. The CDR3 nucleotides read TGTGCCAGCAGCTTAGAAGGGGCGGGAGCGGATACGCAGTATTTT.